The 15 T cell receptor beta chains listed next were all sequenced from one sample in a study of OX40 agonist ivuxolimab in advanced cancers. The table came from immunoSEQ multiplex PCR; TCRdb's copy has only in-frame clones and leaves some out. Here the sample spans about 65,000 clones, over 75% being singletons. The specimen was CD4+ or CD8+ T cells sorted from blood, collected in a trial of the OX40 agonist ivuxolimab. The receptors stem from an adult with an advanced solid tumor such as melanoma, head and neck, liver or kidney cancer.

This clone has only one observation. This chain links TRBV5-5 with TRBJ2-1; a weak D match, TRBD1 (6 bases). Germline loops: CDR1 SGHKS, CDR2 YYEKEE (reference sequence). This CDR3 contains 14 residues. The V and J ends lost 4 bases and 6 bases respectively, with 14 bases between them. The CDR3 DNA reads TGTGCCAGCAGCCCCATGAACAGGGCCAATGAGCAGTTCTTC. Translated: CASSPMNRANEQFF.

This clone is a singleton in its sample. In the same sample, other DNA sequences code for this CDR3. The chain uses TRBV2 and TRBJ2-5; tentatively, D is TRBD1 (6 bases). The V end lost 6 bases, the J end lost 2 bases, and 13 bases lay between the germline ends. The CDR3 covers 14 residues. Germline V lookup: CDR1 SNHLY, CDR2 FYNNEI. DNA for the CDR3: TGTGCCAGCAGCGACCCAGGACAGCAAGAGACCCAGTACTTC. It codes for CASSDPGQQETQYF.

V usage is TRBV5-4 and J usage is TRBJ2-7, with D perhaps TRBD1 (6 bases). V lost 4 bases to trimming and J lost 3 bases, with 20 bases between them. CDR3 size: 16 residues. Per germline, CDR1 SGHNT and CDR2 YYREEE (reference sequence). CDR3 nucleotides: TGTGCCAGCAGCACCGGACAGAGGGAAAAGCGCTACGAGCAGTACTTC. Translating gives CASSTGQREKRYEQYF.

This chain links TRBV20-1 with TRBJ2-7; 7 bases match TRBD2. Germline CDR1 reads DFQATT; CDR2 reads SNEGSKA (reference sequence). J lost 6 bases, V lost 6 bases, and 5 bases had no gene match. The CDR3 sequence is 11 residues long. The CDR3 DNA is TGCAGTGCCTCGGGGGGATCCGAGCAGTACTTC. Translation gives CSASGGSEQYF.

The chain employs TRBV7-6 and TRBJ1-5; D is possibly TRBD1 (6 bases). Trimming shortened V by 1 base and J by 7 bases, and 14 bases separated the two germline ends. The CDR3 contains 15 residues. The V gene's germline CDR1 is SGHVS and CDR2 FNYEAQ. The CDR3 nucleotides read TGTGCCAGCAGCTTAGTAGGGGGGTTGGACCAGCCCCAGCATTTT. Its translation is CASSLVGGLDQPQHF.

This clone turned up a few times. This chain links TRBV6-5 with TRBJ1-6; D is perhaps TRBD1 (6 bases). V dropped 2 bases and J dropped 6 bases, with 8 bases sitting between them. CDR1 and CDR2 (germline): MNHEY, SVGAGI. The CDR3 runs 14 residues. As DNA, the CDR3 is TGTGCCAGCAGTTACATCAGGGGTAATTCACCCCTCCACTTT. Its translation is CASSYIRGNSPLHF.

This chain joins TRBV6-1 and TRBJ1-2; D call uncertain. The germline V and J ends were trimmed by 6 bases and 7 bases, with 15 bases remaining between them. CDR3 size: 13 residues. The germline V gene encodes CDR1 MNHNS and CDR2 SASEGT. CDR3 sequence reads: CASSKPLSGGYTF. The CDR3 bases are TGTGCCAGCAGCAAACCCTTGAGTGGTGGCTACACCTTC.

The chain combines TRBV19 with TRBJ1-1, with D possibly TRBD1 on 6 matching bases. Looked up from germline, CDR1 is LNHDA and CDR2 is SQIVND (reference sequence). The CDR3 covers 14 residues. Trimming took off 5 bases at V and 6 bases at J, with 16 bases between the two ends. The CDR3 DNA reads TGTGCCAGTAGTGGGAACAGGGAGAGGCCTGAAGCTTTCTTT. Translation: CASSGNRERPEAFF.

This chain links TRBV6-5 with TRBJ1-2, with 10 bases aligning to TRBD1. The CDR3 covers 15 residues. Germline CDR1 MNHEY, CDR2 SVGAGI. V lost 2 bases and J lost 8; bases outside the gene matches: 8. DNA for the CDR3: TGTGCCAGCAGTTACGGGCTGGTGACAGGGGGCGGCTACACCTTC. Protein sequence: CASSYGLVTGGGYTF.

CDR3 bases: TGTGCCAGCAGTGCAACTAGCGGGACCGTCTACGAGCAGTACTTC. It specifies CASSATSGTVYEQYF. This chain connects TRBV6-1 to TRBJ2-5; 10 bases agree with TRBD2. The closer fit of TRBJ2-7 to the DNA end suggests the J call may be wrong. CDR1 is MNHNS, CDR2 SASEGT, per germline. This CDR3 has 15 residues.

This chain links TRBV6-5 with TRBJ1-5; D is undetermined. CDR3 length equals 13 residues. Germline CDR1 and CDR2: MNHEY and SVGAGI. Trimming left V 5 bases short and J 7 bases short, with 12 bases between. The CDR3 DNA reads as TGTGCCAGCAGTGAAAGTCGGCAGCAGCCCCAGCATTTT. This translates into CASSESRQQPQHF.

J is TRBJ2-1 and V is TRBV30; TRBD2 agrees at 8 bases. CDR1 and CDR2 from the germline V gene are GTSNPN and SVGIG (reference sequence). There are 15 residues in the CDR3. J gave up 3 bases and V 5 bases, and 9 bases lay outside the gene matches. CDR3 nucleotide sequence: TGTGCCTGGGTTCGGGGGGGCTCTTACTACAATGAGCAGTTCTTC. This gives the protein CAWVRGGSYYNEQFF.

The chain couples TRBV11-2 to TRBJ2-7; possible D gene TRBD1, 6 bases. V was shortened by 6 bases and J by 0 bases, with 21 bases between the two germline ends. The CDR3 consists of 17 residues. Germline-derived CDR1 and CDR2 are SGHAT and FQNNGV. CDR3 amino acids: CASRQIRDTLSSYEQYF. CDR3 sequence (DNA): TGTGCCAGCAGACAAATCCGGGACACCTTAAGCTCCTACGAGCAGTACTTC.

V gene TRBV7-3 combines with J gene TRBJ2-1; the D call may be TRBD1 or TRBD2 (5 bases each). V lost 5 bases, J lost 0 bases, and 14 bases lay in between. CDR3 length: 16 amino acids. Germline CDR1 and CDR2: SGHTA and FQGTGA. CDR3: CASSPRGGSSYNEQFF. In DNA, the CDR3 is TGTGCCAGCAGCCCCCGTGGGGGTAGCTCCTACAATGAGCAGTTCTTC.

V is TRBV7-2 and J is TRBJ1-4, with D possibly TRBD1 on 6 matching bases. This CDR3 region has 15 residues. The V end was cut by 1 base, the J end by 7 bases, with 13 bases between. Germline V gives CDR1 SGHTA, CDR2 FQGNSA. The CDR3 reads CASSLGQVSLEKLFF. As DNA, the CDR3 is TGTGCCAGCAGCTTAGGACAGGTTAGCCTTGAAAAACTGTTTTTT.